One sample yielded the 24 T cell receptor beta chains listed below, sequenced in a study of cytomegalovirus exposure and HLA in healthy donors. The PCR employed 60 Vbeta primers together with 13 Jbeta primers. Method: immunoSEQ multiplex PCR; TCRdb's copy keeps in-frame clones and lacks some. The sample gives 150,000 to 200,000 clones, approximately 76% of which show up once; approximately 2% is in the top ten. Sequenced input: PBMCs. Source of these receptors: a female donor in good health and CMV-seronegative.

CDR3 loop: CASSLQPGQGTQPQHF. CDR3 coding DNA: TGTGCCAGCAGTCTACAGCCCGGACAGGGCACTCAGCCCCAGCATTTT. The chain uses TRBV27 and TRBJ1-5; 8 positions agree with TRBD1. Germline-derived CDR1 and CDR2 are MNHEY and SMNVEV (reference sequence). Trimming removed 5 bases from V and 6 bases from J; junction bases left unmatched: 12. CDR3 length: 16 amino acids.

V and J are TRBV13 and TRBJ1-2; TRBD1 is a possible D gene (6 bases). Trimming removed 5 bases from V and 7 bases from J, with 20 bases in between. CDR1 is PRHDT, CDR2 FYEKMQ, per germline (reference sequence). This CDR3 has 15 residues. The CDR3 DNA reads TGTGCCAGCAGCCCAAACAGGGAAGAGGTAGCTGGCTACACCTTC. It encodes CASSPNREEVAGYTF. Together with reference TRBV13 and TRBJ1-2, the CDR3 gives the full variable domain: AAGVIQSPRHLIKEKRETATLKCYPIPRHDTVYWYQQGPGQDPQFLISFYEKMQSDKGSIPDRFSAQQFSDYHSELNMSSLELGDSALYFCASSPNREEVAGYTFGSGTRLTVV.

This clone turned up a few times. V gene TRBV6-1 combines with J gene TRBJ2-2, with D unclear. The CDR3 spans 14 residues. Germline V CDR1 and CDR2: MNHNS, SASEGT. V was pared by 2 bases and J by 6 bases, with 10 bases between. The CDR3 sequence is CASSERLESGELFF. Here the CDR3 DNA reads TGTGCCAGCAGTGAAAGACTGGAGTCCGGGGAGCTGTTTTTT.

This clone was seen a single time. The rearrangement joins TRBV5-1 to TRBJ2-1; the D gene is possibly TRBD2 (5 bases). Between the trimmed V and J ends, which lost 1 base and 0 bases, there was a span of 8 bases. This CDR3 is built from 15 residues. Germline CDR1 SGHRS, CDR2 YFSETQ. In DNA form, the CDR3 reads TGCGCCAGCAGCTTGACTAGGGACTCCTACAATGAGCAGTTCTTC. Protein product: CASSLTRDSYNEQFF.

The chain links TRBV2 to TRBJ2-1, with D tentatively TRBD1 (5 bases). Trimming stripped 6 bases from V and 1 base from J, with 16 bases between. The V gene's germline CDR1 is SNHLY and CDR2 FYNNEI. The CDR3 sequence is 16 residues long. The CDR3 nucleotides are TGTGCCAGCAGGAATCAAGGGGCTCTATCCTACAATGAGCAGTTCTTC. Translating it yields CASRNQGALSYNEQFF.

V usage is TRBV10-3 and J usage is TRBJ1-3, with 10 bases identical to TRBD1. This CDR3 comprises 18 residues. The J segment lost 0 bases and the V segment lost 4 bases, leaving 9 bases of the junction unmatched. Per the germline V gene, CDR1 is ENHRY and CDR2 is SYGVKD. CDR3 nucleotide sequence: TGTGCCATCAGTGGGGACAGGGGAGGGGACTACTCTGGAAACACCATATATTTT. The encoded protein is CAISGDRGGDYSGNTIYF.

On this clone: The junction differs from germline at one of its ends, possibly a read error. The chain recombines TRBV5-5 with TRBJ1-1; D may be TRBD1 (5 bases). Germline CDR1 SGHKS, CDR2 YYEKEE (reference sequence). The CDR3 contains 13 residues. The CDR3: CASSRGRNPEAFF. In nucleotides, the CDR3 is TGTGCCAGCAGCCGGGGGAGGAACCCTGAAGCTTTCTTT.

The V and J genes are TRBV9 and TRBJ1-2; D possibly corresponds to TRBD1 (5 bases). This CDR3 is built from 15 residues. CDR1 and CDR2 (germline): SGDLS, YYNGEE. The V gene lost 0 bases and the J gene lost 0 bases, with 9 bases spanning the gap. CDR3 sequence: CASSVAGTANYGYTF. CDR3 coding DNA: TGTGCCAGCAGCGTAGCGGGGACTGCTAACTATGGCTACACCTTC.

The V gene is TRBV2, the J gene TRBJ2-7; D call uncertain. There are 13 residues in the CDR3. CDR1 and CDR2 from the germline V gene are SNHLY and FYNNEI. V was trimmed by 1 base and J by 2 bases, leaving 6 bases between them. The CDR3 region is CASSEVEAYEQYF. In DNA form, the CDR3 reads TGTGCCAGCAGTGAAGTTGAGGCCTACGAGCAGTACTTC.

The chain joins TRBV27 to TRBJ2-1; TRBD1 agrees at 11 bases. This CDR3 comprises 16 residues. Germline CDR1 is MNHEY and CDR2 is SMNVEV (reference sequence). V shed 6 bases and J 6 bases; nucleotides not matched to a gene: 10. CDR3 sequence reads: CASRSRGTGGSNEQFF. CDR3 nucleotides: TGTGCCAGCAGGAGCCGAGGGACAGGGGGTAGCAATGAGCAGTTCTTC.

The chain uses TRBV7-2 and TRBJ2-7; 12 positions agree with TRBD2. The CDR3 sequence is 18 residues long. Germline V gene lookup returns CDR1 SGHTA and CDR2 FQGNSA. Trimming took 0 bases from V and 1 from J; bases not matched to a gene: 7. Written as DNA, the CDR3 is TGTGCCAGCAGCTTAGCGACTAGCGGGAGATCTGTATCCTACGAGCAGTACTTC. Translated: CASSLATSGRSVSYEQYF.

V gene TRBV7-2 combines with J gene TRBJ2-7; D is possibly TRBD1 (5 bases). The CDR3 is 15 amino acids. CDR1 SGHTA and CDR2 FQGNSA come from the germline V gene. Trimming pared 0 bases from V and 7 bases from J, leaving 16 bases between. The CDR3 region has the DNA TGTGCCAGCAGCTTAGCGCGAGGACCGTCAGGGGAGCAGTACTTC. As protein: CASSLARGPSGEQYF.

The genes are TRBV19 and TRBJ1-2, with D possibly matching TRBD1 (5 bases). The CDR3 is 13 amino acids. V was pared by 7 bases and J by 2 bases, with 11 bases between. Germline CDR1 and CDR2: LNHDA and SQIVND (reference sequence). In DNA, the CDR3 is TGTGCCAGTAAACTCGGGGGAAACTATGGCTACACCTTC. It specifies CASKLGGNYGYTF.

The CDR3 region has the DNA TGTGCCAGCAGTGAGGTGGAGGGACTCGTAGATGGCTACACCTTC. Translation gives CASSEVEGLVDGYTF. This rearrangement joins TRBV2 to TRBJ1-2; tentative D call: TRBD1 (5 bases). CDR3 length equals 15 residues. Trimming left V 3 bases short and J 6 bases short, with 17 bases between. Germline CDR1 is SNHLY and CDR2 is FYNNEI. Full variable domain (remainder filled in from reference TRBV2 and TRBJ1-2): EPEVTQTPSHQVTQMGQEVILRCVPISNHLYFYWYRQILGQKVEFLVSFYNNEISEKSEIFDDQFSVERPDGSNFTLKIRSTKLEDSAMYFCASSEVEGLVDGYTFGSGTRLTVV.

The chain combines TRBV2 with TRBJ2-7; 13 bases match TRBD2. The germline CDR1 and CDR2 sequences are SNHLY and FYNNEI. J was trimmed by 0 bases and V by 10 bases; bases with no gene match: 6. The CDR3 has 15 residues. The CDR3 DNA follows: TGTGCCACCTCGAGGACTAGCGGGAGCTCCTACGAGCAGTACTTC. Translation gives CATSRTSGSSYEQYF.

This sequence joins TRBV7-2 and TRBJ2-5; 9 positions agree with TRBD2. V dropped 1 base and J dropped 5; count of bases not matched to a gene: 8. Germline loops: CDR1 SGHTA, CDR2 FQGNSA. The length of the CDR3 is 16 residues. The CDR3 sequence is CASSLGLAVVGETQYF. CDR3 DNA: TGTGCCAGCAGCTTAGGACTAGCGGTGGTGGGCGAGACCCAGTACTTC.

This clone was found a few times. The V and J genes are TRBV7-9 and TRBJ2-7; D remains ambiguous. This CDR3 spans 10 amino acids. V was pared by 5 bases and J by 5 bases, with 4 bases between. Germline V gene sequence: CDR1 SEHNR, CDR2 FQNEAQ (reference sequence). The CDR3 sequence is CASSQNEQYF. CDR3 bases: TGTGCCAGCAGCCAAAACGAGCAGTACTTC. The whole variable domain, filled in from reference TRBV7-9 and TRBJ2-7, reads DTGVSQNPRHKITKRGQNVTFRCDPISEHNRLYWYRQTLGQGPEFLTYFQNEAQLEKSRLLSDRFSAERPKGSFSTLEIQRTEQGDSAMYLCASSQNEQYFGPGTRLTVT.

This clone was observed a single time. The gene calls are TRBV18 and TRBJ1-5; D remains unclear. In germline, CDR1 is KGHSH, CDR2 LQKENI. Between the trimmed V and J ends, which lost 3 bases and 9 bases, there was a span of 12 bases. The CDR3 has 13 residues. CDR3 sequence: CASSPGEGAPQHF. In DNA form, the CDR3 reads TGTGCCAGCTCACCGGGCGAGGGAGCGCCCCAGCATTTT.

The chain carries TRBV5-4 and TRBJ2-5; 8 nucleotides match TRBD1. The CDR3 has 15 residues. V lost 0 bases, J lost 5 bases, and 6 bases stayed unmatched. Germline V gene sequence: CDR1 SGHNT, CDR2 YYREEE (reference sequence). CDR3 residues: CASSLDRGMEETQYF. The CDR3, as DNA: TGTGCCAGCAGCTTGGACAGGGGGATGGAGGAGACCCAGTACTTC. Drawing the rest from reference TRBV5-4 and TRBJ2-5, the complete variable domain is ETGVTQSPTHLIKTRGQQVTLRCSSQSGHNTVSWYQQALGQGPQFIFQYYREEENGRGNFPPRFSGLQFPNYSSELNVNALELDDSALYLCASSLDRGMEETQYFGPGTRLLVL.

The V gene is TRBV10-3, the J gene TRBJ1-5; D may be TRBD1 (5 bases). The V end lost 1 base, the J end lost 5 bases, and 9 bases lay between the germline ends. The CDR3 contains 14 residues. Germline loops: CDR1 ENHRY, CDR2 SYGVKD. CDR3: CAISEYGGDQPQHF. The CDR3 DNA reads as TGTGCCATCAGTGAGTACGGGGGGGATCAGCCCCAGCATTTT.

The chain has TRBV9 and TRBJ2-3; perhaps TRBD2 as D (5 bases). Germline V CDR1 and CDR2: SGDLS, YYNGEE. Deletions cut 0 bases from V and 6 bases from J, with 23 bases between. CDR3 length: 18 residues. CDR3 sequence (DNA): TGTGCCAGCAGCGTAGGTCGACCTCTTCGAGGGCGCAGGGATACGCAGTATTTT. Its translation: CASSVGRPLRGRRDTQYF. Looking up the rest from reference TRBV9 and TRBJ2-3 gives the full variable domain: DSGVTQTPKHLITATGQRVTLRCSPRSGDLSVYWYQQSLDQGLQFLIQYYNGEERAKGNILERFSAQQFPDLHSELNLSSLELGDSALYFCASSVGRPLRGRRDTQYFGPGTRLTVL.

The DNA of the CDR3 is TGTGCCAGCCTCTGGGACAGGGGGTACAATGAGCAGTTCTTC. Translated, it gives CASLWDRGYNEQFF. The gene calls are TRBV5-8 and TRBJ2-1; 11 bases map to TRBD1. Germline V gives CDR1 SGHTS, CDR2 YDEGEE. The CDR3 length is 14 residues. Unmatched junction bases numbered 4, after V lost 7 bases and J lost 4 bases.

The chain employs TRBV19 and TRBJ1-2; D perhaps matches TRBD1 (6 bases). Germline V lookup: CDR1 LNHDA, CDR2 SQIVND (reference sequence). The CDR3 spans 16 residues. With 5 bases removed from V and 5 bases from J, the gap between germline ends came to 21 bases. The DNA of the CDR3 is TGTGCCAGTAGTCCCAGGTCCGGCAGGGGAAGGTATGGCTACACCTTC. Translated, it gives CASSPRSGRGRYGYTF.

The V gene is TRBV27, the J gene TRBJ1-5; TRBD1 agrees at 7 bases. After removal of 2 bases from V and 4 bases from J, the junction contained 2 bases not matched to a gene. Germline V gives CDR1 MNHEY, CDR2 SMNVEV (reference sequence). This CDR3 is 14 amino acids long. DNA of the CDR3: TGTGCCAGCAGTTTACGGGACAGTAATCAGCCCCAGCATTTT. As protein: CASSLRDSNQPQHF.